This passage covers 15 T cell receptor beta chains from one sample sequenced in a study of OX40 agonist ivuxolimab in advanced cancers. The method was immunoSEQ multiplex PCR; TCRdb's version includes in-frame clones alone and lacks a portion of them. The top ten clones hold 30% to 35% of a sample with around 20,000 clones, 88% of them seen once. Sequences were derived from CD4+ or CD8+ T cells sorted from blood, sampled in a trial of the OX40 agonist ivuxolimab. The origin of the receptors is an adult with an advanced solid tumor such as melanoma, head and neck, liver or kidney cancer.

The J gene is TRBJ1-2, the V gene TRBV27, with unresolved D. The germline V gene has CDR1 MNHEY and CDR2 SMNVEV (reference sequence). The germline V and J ends were trimmed by 4 bases and 4 bases, with 10 bases remaining between them. The CDR3 is 13 residues long. Written as DNA, the CDR3 is TGTGCCAGCAGTTCCCCGGGAAGCTATGGCTACACCTTC. Its protein product is CASSSPGSYGYTF.

The chain carries TRBV4-2 and TRBJ1-1, with D tentatively TRBD1 (6 bases). V lost 1 base to trimming and J lost 7 bases, with 13 bases between them. In germline, CDR1 is LGHNA, CDR2 YNFKEQ. The CDR3 spans 14 residues. The CDR3 here is CASSQGPQGGEAFF. The CDR3 bases are TGTGCCAGCAGCCAAGGGCCACAGGGCGGTGAAGCTTTCTTT.

The J gene is TRBJ1-5, the V gene TRBV5-1; a weak D match, TRBD1 (5 bases). V lost 4 bases and J 4 bases, leaving 9 bases between the germline ends. This CDR3 is built from 13 residues. Germline CDR1 SGHRS, CDR2 YFSETQ. The CDR3 sequence is CASSMWGNQPQHF. DNA of the CDR3: TGCGCCAGCAGCATGTGGGGGAATCAGCCCCAGCATTTT.

In this sample, this clone turned up a few times. The chain is built from TRBV7-2 and TRBJ2-5; D might be TRBD2 (6 bases). The CDR3 totals 14 residues. Germline values: CDR1 SGHTA, CDR2 FQGNSA. The V gene lost 4 bases and the J gene lost 7 bases, with 16 bases spanning the gap. The DNA for the CDR3 is TGTGCCAGCAGCTACTCGGGAGCCGAGGGGACCCAGTACTTC. Protein sequence: CASSYSGAEGTQYF.

The chain joins TRBV29-1 to TRBJ2-5; no definite D call. CDR3 length equals 12 residues. Germline CDR1 is SQVTM and CDR2 is ANQGSEA. Trimming took 4 bases from V and 2 from J, leaving 8 bases between them. CDR3 bases: TGCAGCGTTGTTCCCCGGCAAGAGACCCAGTACTTC. Encoded protein: CSVVPRQETQYF. The whole variable domain, filled in from reference TRBV29-1 and TRBJ2-5, reads SAVISQKPSRDICQRGTSLTIQCQVDSQVTMMFWYRQQPGQSLTLIATANQGSEATYESGFVIDKFPISRPNLTFSTLTVSNMSPEDSSIYLCSVVPRQETQYFGPGTRLLVL.

The CDR3 sequence: CASSLSTSGGRDEQFF. CDR3 nucleotide sequence: TGTGCCAGCAGCTTATCGACTAGCGGGGGGAGGGATGAGCAGTTCTTC. The chain couples TRBV7-6 to TRBJ2-1; 13 bases match TRBD2. This CDR3 comprises 16 residues. CDR1 and CDR2 (germline): SGHVS, FNYEAQ. V lost 2 bases and J lost 8; bases outside the gene matches: 6.

The chain links TRBV14 to TRBJ1-4, with D uncertain. V lost 0 bases, J lost 8 bases, and 10 bases lay in between. The CDR3 consists of 14 residues. Germline-derived CDR1 and CDR2 are SGHDN and FVKESK. The CDR3 region is CASSQDVRSEKLFF. In nucleotides, the CDR3 is TGTGCCAGCAGCCAAGATGTCCGGAGCGAAAAACTGTTTTTT.

The V and J genes are TRBV5-1 and TRBJ2-7, with D possibly called TRBD1 or TRBD2 (5 bases each). Trimming removed 4 bases from V and 2 bases from J, with 13 bases in between. The CDR3 contains 14 residues. Germline CDR1 is SGHRS and CDR2 is YFSETQ. The DNA of the CDR3 is TGCGCCAGCAGCCCCCAGGGAGAGGCCTACGAGCAGTACTTC. Residues: CASSPQGEAYEQYF.

The chain has TRBV25-1 and TRBJ1-6; 9 bases are a match to TRBD1. This CDR3 contains 14 residues. The germline CDR1 and CDR2 sequences are MGHDK and SYGVNS. With V trimmed by 6 bases and J by 7 bases, 4 bases remained unmatched. CDR3 coding DNA: TGTGCCAGCAGCCTCGGACAGGGGAATTCACCCCTCCACTTT. This codes for CASSLGQGNSPLHF.

The rearrangement uses TRBV9 and TRBJ1-4; D remains ambiguous. V was clipped by 4 bases and J by 4 bases, with 14 bases between them. This CDR3 region has 15 residues. CDR1 is SGDLS and CDR2 is YYNGEE in the germline V gene. The CDR3 sequence is CASSSSPLINEKLFF. CDR3 DNA sequence: TGTGCCAGCAGCTCCAGTCCCTTGATTAATGAAAAACTGTTTTTT.

The V gene is TRBV6-5, the J gene TRBJ2-6; no definite D call. CDR3 length: 14 amino acids. V shed 6 bases and J shed 0 bases, with 6 bases lying between them. Per germline, CDR1 MNHEY and CDR2 SVGAGI. The CDR3 DNA follows: TGTGCCAGCAGAAAGAGCTCTGGGGCCAACGTCCTGACTTTC. This codes for CASRKSSGANVLTF.

The chain recombines TRBV5-4 with TRBJ1-6; 7 positions agree with TRBD1. The V gene's germline CDR1 is SGHNT and CDR2 YYREEE (reference sequence). This CDR3 is built from 15 residues. With 3 bases clipped from V and 10 bases from J, the junction kept 10 bases outside the gene matches. In DNA, the CDR3 is TGTGCCAGCAGCTCACAGGGGAGTCGGGGATCACCCCTCCACTTT. It encodes CASSSQGSRGSPLHF.

About this clone: Other DNA sequences of this sample code for an identical CDR3. The rearrangement links TRBV6-6 to TRBJ2-7; no clear D. Trimming took 5 bases from V and 2 from J, leaving 13 bases between them. The CDR3 contains 14 residues. Germline values: CDR1 MNHNY, CDR2 SVGAGI (reference sequence). CDR3 protein: CASSQQISPYEQYF. CDR3 nucleotide sequence: TGTGCCAGCAGTCAACAGATTAGCCCCTACGAGCAGTACTTC.

V and J are TRBV4-3 and TRBJ2-3; 8 positions agree with TRBD2. The CDR3 contains 21 residues. Germline CDR1 reads LGHNA; CDR2 reads YSLEER. V dropped 1 base and J dropped 1; count of bases not matched to a gene: 19. CDR3 residues: CASSQVYDGASGSYRTDTQYF. The DNA of the CDR3 is TGCGCCAGCAGCCAAGTATACGATGGGGCTAGCGGGTCTTACCGCACAGATACGCAGTATTTT.

The rearrangement uses TRBV6-6 and TRBJ1-2; TRBD1 matches at 7 bases. In germline, CDR1 is MNHNY, CDR2 SVGAGI (reference sequence). This CDR3 comprises 14 residues. V lost 4 bases and J lost 4; bases outside the gene matches: 6. The CDR3 sequence: CASSSPGTAYGYTF. CDR3 coding DNA: TGTGCCAGCAGTTCCCCGGGGACAGCCTATGGCTACACCTTC.